This passage covers 17 T cell receptor beta chains from one sample sequenced in a study of shared T cell receptors in the human thymus. This table comes from immunoSEQ multiplex PCR, and its TCRdb copy is limited to in-frame clones, with some not included. The table shows some 700,000 clones, with roughly 90% occurring only once. These data were also filed under a second study, of human thymus T cells.

Sequencing was carried out using thymocytes. These TCRs come from a boy in the first two years of life with a congenital heart defect.

This chain uses TRBV6-5 with TRBJ1-3; a weak D match, TRBD1 (5 bases). The CDR3 spans 16 residues. Trimming shortened V by 8 bases and J by 2 bases, and 19 bases separated the two germline ends. Germline CDR1 reads MNHEY; CDR2 reads SVGAGI. CDR3 amino acids: CASCSALGGTGNTIYF. The DNA for the CDR3 is TGTGCCAGCTGTTCGGCGTTGGGGGGGACTGGAAACACCATATATTTT.

The chain couples TRBV30 to TRBJ1-1, with D perhaps matching TRBD1 (5 bases). The CDR3 covers 13 residues. Germline V CDR1 and CDR2: GTSNPN, SVGIG (reference sequence). Trimming took 8 bases from V and 1 from J, leaving 14 bases between them. DNA for the CDR3: TGTGCCAGCGGGGGGGAACCGAACACTGAAGCTTTCTTT. Its translation is CASGGEPNTEAFF.

The chain couples TRBV9 to TRBJ2-7; TRBD2 aligns across 8 bases. The CDR3 has 14 amino acids. V was clipped by 7 bases and J by 5 bases; unmatched bases: 11. Germline V gene lookup returns CDR1 SGDLS and CDR2 YYNGEE. In DNA form, the CDR3 reads TGTGCCAGCGGCCGGGGACTAGGGTATCACGAGCAGTACTTC. Amino acids: CASGRGLGYHEQYF.

The chain carries TRBV5-4 and TRBJ2-1, with TRBD2 matching over 11 bases. Looked up from germline, CDR1 is SGHNT and CDR2 is YYREEE (reference sequence). J gave up 3 bases and V 2 bases, and 7 bases lay outside the gene matches. The CDR3 spans 17 residues. The CDR3 sequence: CASSFLAGGADYNEQFF. The CDR3 bases are TGTGCCAGCAGCTTCTTAGCGGGAGGGGCGGACTACAATGAGCAGTTCTTC. Full variable domain (outside the CDR3, taken from reference TRBV5-4 and TRBJ2-1): ETGVTQSPTHLIKTRGQQVTLRCSSQSGHNTVSWYQQALGQGPQFIFQYYREEENGRGNFPPRFSGLQFPNYSSELNVNALELDDSALYLCASSFLAGGADYNEQFFGPGTRLTVL.

This chain links TRBV11-2 with TRBJ2-7, with 7 bases that match TRBD1. V dropped 2 bases and J dropped 7; count of bases not matched to a gene: 11. The CDR3 contains 15 residues. CDR1 is SGHAT and CDR2 is FQNNGV in the germline V gene. CDR3 region: CASSLPAGTGVEQYF. The CDR3 DNA reads as TGTGCCAGCAGCTTACCGGCCGGTACAGGGGTTGAGCAGTACTTC.

The V and J genes are TRBV23-1 and TRBJ2-7; tentatively, D is TRBD1 (5 bases). TRBV23-1 is classed as an ORF, of uncertain function. The CDR3 spans 13 residues. The V end was cut by 7 bases, the J end by 2 bases, with 12 bases between. The CDR3 DNA reads as TGCGCCAGCAATTTCCAGGGCCCCTACGAGCAGTACTTC. It specifies CASNFQGPYEQYF.

The V gene is TRBV6-4, the J gene TRBJ2-1; TRBD1 matches 7 bases. Germline V lookup: CDR1 MRHNA, CDR2 SNTAGT. The CDR3 loop spans 19 amino acids. V was pared by 0 bases and J by 5 bases, with 16 bases of the junction left unmatched. The CDR3 protein is CASSDSHRQGHSGHNEQFF. The CDR3 nucleotides read TGTGCCAGCAGTGACTCCCACCGACAGGGCCATTCGGGCCACAATGAGCAGTTCTTC.

The sample holds a few counts of this clone. The J gene is TRBJ2-7, the V gene TRBV5-6; TRBD2 agrees at 8 bases. V lost 4 bases to trimming and J lost 2 bases; unmatched junction nucleotides: 11. CDR1 and CDR2 (germline): SGHDT, YYEEEE. This CDR3 has 16 residues. The CDR3 DNA reads as TGTGCCAGCAGCCACTCGGGGGGGGGCGCCCCCTACGAGCAGTACTTC. Its protein product is CASSHSGGGAPYEQYF.

The rearrangement uses TRBV19 and TRBJ2-2; TRBD2 matches 9 bases. Germline V gene sequence: CDR1 LNHDA, CDR2 SQIVND (reference sequence). The CDR3 is made up of 17 amino acids. The V segment lost 1 base and the J segment 0 bases; nucleotides outside the gene matches: 3. This chain's CDR3 is CASSIGAGGSNTGELFF. CDR3 nucleotide sequence: TGTGCCAGTAGTATAGGGGCGGGAGGGTCGAACACCGGGGAGCTGTTTTTT.

The chain joins TRBV27 to TRBJ2-1, with a tentative D call TRBD1 (5 bases). V lost 5 bases and J lost 1, with 9 bases in between. Per germline, CDR1 MNHEY and CDR2 SMNVEV (reference sequence). The CDR3 totals 14 residues. This chain's CDR3 is CASSHGHSYNEQFF. The CDR3 DNA follows: TGTGCCAGCAGTCACGGACATTCCTACAATGAGCAGTTCTTC.

The CDR3: CSVFVYREVYNEQFF. The DNA of the CDR3 is TGCAGCGTCTTTGTTTACCGGGAGGTTTACAATGAGCAGTTCTTC. This chain connects TRBV29-1 to TRBJ2-1; 7 positions agree with TRBD2. The CDR3 is 15 amino acids. Germline-derived CDR1 and CDR2 are SQVTM and ANQGSEA. The V and J ends lost 6 bases and 4 bases, in that order; junction bases with no gene match: 12.

The chain is built from TRBV5-6 and TRBJ2-7; 7 nucleotides align to TRBD2. Unmatched junction bases numbered 14, after V lost 0 bases and J lost 2 bases. The CDR3 has 18 residues. CDR1 and CDR2 (germline): SGHDT, YYEEEE. The CDR3 DNA sequence: TGTGCCAGCAGCTTGGGCCCCCCGACTAGCCCCTGCGCCTACGAGCAGTACTTC. It encodes CASSLGPPTSPCAYEQYF.

Concerning this clone itself: Other DNA sequences from this sample encode an identical CDR3 as well. CDR3 protein: CASSQGLAGAGELFF. CDR3 bases: TGTGCCAGCAGCCAAGGGCTAGCGGGGGCCGGGGAGCTGTTTTTT. V usage is TRBV4-2 and J usage is TRBJ2-2, with 10 bases fitting TRBD2. The trim removed 1 base at V and 6 bases at J, leaving 2 bases unmatched. The CDR3 length is 15 residues. The germline V gene has CDR1 LGHNA and CDR2 YNFKEQ.

The genes are TRBV28 and TRBJ2-7; 8 bases are a match to TRBD1. The CDR3 is 18 residues long. J was trimmed by 6 bases and V by 0 bases; bases with no gene match: 16. Per germline, CDR1 MDHEN and CDR2 SYDVKM. The CDR3 bases are TGTGCCAGCAGTTTATGCAACCGGGACAGGAGTCCGGGGTCCGAGCAGTACTTC. It specifies CASSLCNRDRSPGSEQYF.

The gene calls are TRBV7-3 and TRBJ2-1; D is possibly TRBD2 (5 bases). This CDR3 is 14 amino acids long. Trimming cost V 3 bases and J 9 bases, with 15 bases left between them. CDR1 and CDR2 (germline): SGHTA, FQGTGA. CDR3 coding DNA: TGTGCCAGCAGCTTCGATGGGGATGGGAGTGAGCAGTTCTTC. Translating it yields CASSFDGDGSEQFF.

The chain employs TRBV30 and TRBJ1-1; tentatively, D is TRBD1 (6 bases). Germline CDR1 reads GTSNPN; CDR2 reads SVGIG (reference sequence). The V gene lost 8 bases and the J gene lost 11 bases, with 18 bases spanning the gap. The CDR3 has 11 amino acids. CDR3 amino acids: CARDGGRGAFF. Written as DNA, the CDR3 is TGTGCCCGGGACGGGGGGCGAGGCGCTTTCTTT.

This clone occurred a few times. The V call is TRBV19, the J call TRBJ2-1; a possible D gene is TRBD2 (6 bases). The V end lost 3 bases, the J end lost 5 bases, and 14 bases lay between the germline ends. This CDR3 spans 15 amino acids. Germline V lookup: CDR1 LNHDA, CDR2 SQIVND (reference sequence). For the CDR3, the DNA is TGTGCCAGTAGTATTACGGGAGATCGCCACAATGAGCAGTTCTTC. It translates to CASSITGDRHNEQFF.